Presented here are 5 T cell receptor beta chains from one specimen sequenced in a study of OX40 agonist ivuxolimab in advanced cancers. The assay was immunoSEQ multiplex PCR, and TCRdb's table has in-frame clones only and misses some. Among 63,000 or so clones listed, roughly 80% were seen once. Sequencing was performed on CD4+ or CD8+ T cells sorted from blood, taken in a trial of the OX40 agonist ivuxolimab. The receptors here all came from an adult with an advanced solid tumor such as melanoma, head and neck, liver or kidney cancer.

The chain employs TRBV10-2 and TRBJ1-1, with D possibly TRBD1 on 5 matching bases. CDR1 is WSHSY and CDR2 is SAAADI in the germline V gene. The V and J ends lost 8 bases and 1 base respectively, with 11 bases between them. There are 13 residues in the CDR3. CDR3 DNA sequence: TGCGCCAGCTACCGGGACGCGAACACTGAAGCTTTCTTT. Amino acids: CASYRDANTEAFF.

This chain connects TRBV7-2 to TRBJ2-1; 7 bases are shared with TRBD2. J gave up 8 bases and V 7 bases, and 8 bases lay outside the gene matches. CDR1 is SGHTA, CDR2 FQGNSA, per germline. There are 13 residues in the CDR3. CDR3 nucleotides: TGTGCCAGCACTAGACTAGCTCCCCATGAGCAGTTCTTC. Residues: CASTRLAPHEQFF.

This clone qualifies as medium-sized. The chain uses TRBV29-1 and TRBJ1-1, with D unclear. Germline V lookup: CDR1 SQVTM, CDR2 ANQGSEA. Trimming stripped 6 bases from V and 4 bases from J, with 9 bases between. The CDR3 totals 11 residues. The CDR3 coding sequence is TGCAGCGTCTTTCAGGTCACTGAAGCTTTCTTT. Its protein product is CSVFQVTEAFF.

The chain joins TRBV27 to TRBJ1-5; D gene unclear. The V gene's germline CDR1 is MNHEY and CDR2 SMNVEV (reference sequence). Trimming stripped 4 bases from V and 0 bases from J, with 13 bases between. The CDR3 is made up of 16 amino acids. CDR3 protein: CASSYVWPHSNQPQHF. The DNA of the CDR3 is TGTGCCAGCAGTTACGTATGGCCGCATAGCAATCAGCCCCAGCATTTT.

V usage is TRBV5-1 and J usage is TRBJ2-3; perhaps TRBD1 as D (6 bases). V lost 3 bases and J lost 4, with 18 bases in between. This CDR3 contains 16 residues. Looked up from germline, CDR1 is SGHRS and CDR2 is YFSETQ. The CDR3 sequence is CASSSAGAGMADTQYF. The CDR3 nucleotides read TGCGCCAGCAGCTCCGCAGGGGCCGGGATGGCAGATACGCAGTATTTT.